A selection of T cell receptor beta chains follows, all from one sample in a study of cytomegalovirus exposure and HLA in healthy donors. Assay used: immunoSEQ multiplex PCR; TCRdb lists only in-frame clones, some missing. The data show approximately 140,000 clones, with roughly 82% seen just once and 3% to 3.5% held by the top ten. Sequences were obtained from PBMCs. Receptors originate from a young man in good health and CMV-seropositive. The CDR3 runs from the conserved cysteine through the conserved F or W. The D gene is left open where the match is weak. Size values are once, few and many counts, or a class for expanded clones, and some rows have none.

>TRBJ2-1|-|-|TRBV6-5
TGTGCCAGCAGTTTCTATAGCGAGGCTGAGCAGTTCTTC
CASSFYSEAEQFF
>TRBJ1-2|few|TRBD1|TRBV5-1
TGCGCCAGCAGCTTGGTAGAGGGGGCTACTGGCTACACCTTC
CASSLVEGATGYTF
>TRBJ1-5|-|-|TRBV10-1
TGCGCCAGCAGTGGGGCAGACAATCAGCCCCAGCATTTT
CASSGADNQPQHF
>TRBJ2-3|-|TRBD2|TRBV9
TGTGCCAGCAGCGTAAGACTAGCGGGAGCAGATACGCAGTATTTT
CASSVRLAGADTQYF
>TRBJ2-1|-|TRBD2|TRBV4-2
TGTGCCAGCAGCCAAGGGCTAGCGGGGTACAATGAGCAGTTCTTC
CASSQGLAGYNEQFF
>TRBJ1-1|few|TRBD1|TRBV27
TGTGCCAGCAGTTTCGGGACAGGCGGGTTAGTAGCTTTCTTT
CASSFGTGGLVAFF
>TRBJ2-7|-|TRBD2|TRBV28
TGTGCCAGCAGTCCTATAGCGGGAGTGGGCTTGGAGCAGTACTTC
CASSPIAGVGLEQYF
>TRBJ1-2|-|-|TRBV28
TGTGCCAGCAGTCTCACGTTGGCGGGCTATGGCTACACCTTC
CASSLTLAGYGYTF
>TRBJ2-7|-|TRBD2|TRBV28
TGTGCCAGCAGTTTATCGGGACTAGCGGGAGTGGTGCAGTACTTC
CASSLSGLAGVVQYF
>TRBJ2-1|-|TRBD2|TRBV9
TGTGCCAGCAGCGACGGGACTAGCGGGATAGAAAATGAGCAGTTCTTC
CASSDGTSGIENEQFF
>TRBJ1-5|-|TRBD1|TRBV4-1
TGCGCCAGCAGGGACCGGGACAGGGAGGGTTATCAGCCCCAGCATTTT
CASRDRDREGYQPQHF
>TRBJ2-3|-|TRBD2|TRBV28
TGTGCCAGCAGGAGTAGCGGGAGTATGACAGATACGCAGTATTTT
CASRSSGSMTDTQYF
>TRBJ1-2|-|TRBD1|TRBV4-1
TGCGCCAGCAGCCAAAGATCCGGGACAGGGGGCTACACCTTC
CASSQRSGTGGYTF
>TRBJ2-4|-|-|TRBV7-2
TGTGCCAGCAGCTTAGGCGCAGGGGCCCTAAAAAACATTCAGTACTTC
CASSLGAGALKNIQYF
>TRBJ2-3|-|-|TRBV11-2
TGTGCCAGCAGCTTTGCGTATGGCTCGGGTGATACGCAGTATTTT
CASSFAYGSGDTQYF
>TRBJ2-7|-|TRBD2|TRBV7-9
TGTGCCAGCAGCACAAGCGGGAGGAATACCGAGGAGCAGTACTTC
CASSTSGRNTEEQYF
>TRBJ2-3|-|TRBD1|TRBV4-1
TGCGCCAGCAGCCAAGTTTGGCAGGGGGCGCGAATAGATACGCAGTATTTT
CASSQVWQGARIDTQYF
>TRBJ2-5|-|TRBD1|TRBV5-6
TGTGCCAGCATTTCGCCGTCCCGGGACAGGGGGCGGAAGCGGGGGACCCAGTACTTC
CASISPSRDRGRKRGTQYF
>TRBJ2-7|-|-|TRBV4-1
TGCGCCAGCAGCCGGAACAGGCTAGCGTACGAGCAGTACTTC
CASSRNRLAYEQYF
>TRBJ1-1|-|-|TRBV28
TGTGCCAGCAGCCCGACAGGACTTGTCACTGAAGCTTTCTTT
CASSPTGLVTEAFF
>TRBJ2-1|once|TRBD2|TRBV29-1
TGCAGCGTTGAGGGGGCTAGCGGGGCTGATATGAATGAGCAGTTCTTC
CSVEGASGADMNEQFF
>TRBJ2-7|few|-|TRBV25-1
TGTGCCAGCAGTGGGTCACAGGGCTTCAGGTACGAGCAGTACTTC
CASSGSQGFRYEQYF
>TRBJ2-5|-|TRBD2|TRBV19
TGTGCCAGTAGTCCCTGGGGACTAGAGGAGACCCAGTACTTC
CASSPWGLEETQYF
>TRBJ2-1|-|-|TRBV5-4
TGTGCCAGCAGCTTGCTAGGGGATATTGGCTCCTACAATGAGCAGTTCTTC
CASSLLGDIGSYNEQFF
>TRBJ1-2|-|-|TRBV6-5
TGTGCCAGCAGCGAAACCGGACAGAACTATGGCTACACCTTC
CASSETGQNYGYTF
>TRBJ2-3|-|TRBD2|TRBV5-1
TGCGCCAGCAGCTTGGCCGATCGGGAGGGCCGAAAGAACACAGATACGCAGTATTTT
CASSLADREGRKNTDTQYF
>TRBJ1-1|-|-|TRBV28
TGTGCCAGCAGTTTCGCCCTTGCGGGACCTAACACTGAAGCTTTCTTT
CASSFALAGPNTEAFF
>TRBJ1-2|-|-|TRBV5-4
TGTGCCAGCAGACGTGACAGCTATGGCTACACCTTC
CASRRDSYGYTF
>TRBJ2-5|-|-|TRBV5-1
TGCGCCAGCAGCCTCTCCTTGGGCGAGACCCAGTACTTC
CASSLSLGETQYF
>TRBJ2-3|-|-|TRBV20-1
TGCAGTGCTAGTCGGGCAGATACGCAGTATTTT
CSASRADTQYF
>TRBJ1-5|few|-|TRBV27
TGTGCCAGCAGTTTTACGGGACAACAGCCCCAGCATTTT
CASSFTGQQPQHF
>TRBJ1-5|-|-|TRBV19
TGTGCCAGTACCCTCAGGCGAAGCAATCAGCCCCAGCATTTT
CASTLRRSNQPQHF
>TRBJ1-5|-|-|TRBV28
TGTGCCAGCACCCGCCAGGGTGTTTTGGTTCAGCCCCAGCATTTT
CASTRQGVLVQPQHF
>TRBJ1-2|-|TRBD1|TRBV9
TGTGCCAGCAGCGGACCAGGGGGATGGGGCTACACCTTC
CASSGPGGWGYTF
>TRBJ1-1|-|TRBD1|TRBV27
TGTGCCAGCAGTCAGGGACAGGTCGAAGCTTTCTTT
CASSQGQVEAFF
>TRBJ2-4|once|TRBD2|TRBV7-9
TGTGCCAGCAGCCCTCAAGCTAGCGGGAAAAGAAACATTCAGTACTTC
CASSPQASGKRNIQYF
>TRBJ2-5|once|TRBD2|TRBV4-1
TGCGCCAGCAGTTATCGACTAGCGGGAGTTGGGTATGAGACCCGGTACTTC
CASSYRLAGVGYETRYF
>TRBJ1-1|few|-|TRBV5-1
TGCGCCAGCAGCTTGGGTGCCGGCACTGAAGCTTTCTTT
CASSLGAGTEAFF
>TRBJ2-5|-|TRBD1|TRBV9
TGTGCCAGCAGCGTAAAAAGGACCGGACAGGGGGCGCATGGAGAGACCCAGTACTTC
CASSVKRTGQGAHGETQYF
>TRBJ2-3|-|-|TRBV7-3
TGTGCCAGCAGCCCCTTTGGGGTGGGGAGGACAGATACGCAGTATTTT
CASSPFGVGRTDTQYF
>TRBJ1-5|-|TRBD1|TRBV28
TGTGCCAGCAACTTCAGGGGGCTTGGCAATCAACCCCAGCATTTT
CASNFRGLGNQPQHF
>TRBJ2-1|-|TRBD2|TRBV2
TGTGCCCGGGAGCGGGGGGGGGAGGGGGATGAGCAGTTCTTC
CARERGGEGDEQFF
>TRBJ1-1|-|-|TRBV6-5
TGTGCCAGCCTCGGGGATTCGAACACTGAAGCTTTCTTT
CASLGDSNTEAFF
>TRBJ2-7|-|TRBD2|TRBV27
TGTGCCAGCAGTTTAGCGGGGGGGCCCTACGAGCAGTACTTC
CASSLAGGPYEQYF
>TRBJ2-7|-|TRBD2|TRBV6-5
TGTGCCAGCAGACTCACGGGAGGAAACGAGCAGTACTTC
CASRLTGGNEQYF
>TRBJ2-7|-|TRBD1|TRBV6-6
TGTGCCAGCAGTTCGGGACAGGGGGCTGGAGAGCAGTACTTC
CASSSGQGAGEQYF
>TRBJ1-4|few|TRBD1|TRBV28
TGTGCCAGCACCCTGGAGGGGGCGCGCGGTGAAAAACTGTTTTTT
CASTLEGARGEKLFF
>TRBJ2-1|-|-|TRBV7-2
TGTGCCAGCAGCCAGGCCCGAGGGAATGAGCAGTTCTTC
CASSQARGNEQFF
>TRBJ1-5|-|-|TRBV4-1
TGCGCCAGCAGCCGGAGGACCGATAGCAATCAGCCCCAGCATTTT
CASSRRTDSNQPQHF
>TRBJ2-5|-|-|TRBV18
TGTGCCAGCTCACCCGAAGAGACCCAGTACTTC
CASSPEETQYF
>TRBJ1-6|-|TRBD1|TRBV28
TGTGCCAGCAGTCCTTGGACAGGGGCGGGGAATTCACCCCTCCACTTT
CASSPWTGAGNSPLHF
>TRBJ2-5|-|-|TRBV28
TGTGCCAGCAGCCGTCCAAGGGGGAGCGGAGAGACCCAGTACTTC
CASSRPRGSGETQYF
>TRBJ1-2|-|-|TRBV6-5
TGTGCCAGCAGTTACTCCACCGGAGGTGGCTACACCTTC
CASSYSTGGGYTF
>TRBJ2-7|-|TRBD1|TRBV7-9
TGTGCCAGCAGCCACCGGAAGGGGACAGGGTCCAACGAGCAGTACTTC
CASSHRKGTGSNEQYF
>TRBJ2-7|-|-|TRBV19
TGTGCCAGTAGTATATGGACAGGGAGGGCCTACGAGCAGTACTTC
CASSIWTGRAYEQYF
>TRBJ2-7|-|TRBD1|TRBV2
TGTGCCAGCAGGAGGGGACAGGGACTTCAGGAGCAGTACTTC
CASRRGQGLQEQYF